The sequence of this TCR beta chain was determined in a study of blood T cell repertoires in COVID-19. Turning to the study itself: Researchers got acute and convalescent COVID-19 samples from the United States, Italy and Spain. Sample material is recorded as cDNA or gDNA derived from T cells, B-cell-depleted T cells, or PBMCs.

Original data processing: By means of reference gene primer amplification, nucleated cell counts were estimated. Measured with immunoSEQ multiplex PCR; TCRdb has only the in-frame clones, and not every one. V and J calls and clone size are as listed in that table; D and trimming were resolved from the DNA. The sample carries some 190,000 clones, 85% recorded once. V dropped 6 bases and J dropped 3 bases, with 6 bases sitting between them. Germline CDR1 reads SGDLS; CDR2 reads YYNGEE. The CDR3 length is 12 residues. The V gene is TRBV9, the J gene TRBJ2-2, with D uncertain. The clonotype comes from a woman aged 55-69 years with acute or convalescent COVID-19. The specimen sequenced was peripheral blood. The CDR3 DNA reads TGTGCCAGCACACGGGACACCGGGGAGCTGTTTTTT. It specifies CASTRDTGELFF.